The 23 T cell receptor beta chains given below trace back to one sample, sequenced in a study of cytomegalovirus exposure and HLA in healthy donors. The PCR contained 60 Vbeta and 13 Jbeta primers. Profiling relied on immunoSEQ multiplex PCR, and the TCRdb table lists in-frame clones only, not all of them. The sample includes approximately 140,000 clones, 80% of them seen just once. Sequenced sample: PBMCs. The receptors originated from a middle-aged woman in good health and CMV-seronegative.

V is TRBV7-8 and J is TRBJ1-1; 9 nucleotides line up with TRBD1. Germline V gene data show CDR1 as SGHVS and CDR2 as FQNEAQ. There are 14 residues in the CDR3. Germline trimming cut 5 bases from V and 7 bases from J; bases unmatched to any gene: 8. CDR3 nucleotides: TGTGCCAGCAGCCAGACAGGGGGTACCCTTGAAGCTTTCTTT. It specifies CASSQTGGTLEAFF. The full variable domain, its missing parts supplied by reference TRBV7-8 and TRBJ1-1, is GAGVSQSPRYKVAKRGQDVALRCDPISGHVSLFWYQQALGQGPEFLTYFQNEAQLDKSGLPSDRFFAERPEGSVSTLKIQRTQQEDSAVYLCASSQTGGTLEAFFGQGTRLTVV.

The V gene is TRBV2, the J gene TRBJ2-5; 8 bases agree with TRBD1. The germline CDR1 and CDR2 sequences are SNHLY and FYNNEI. Germline trimming cut 8 bases from V and 5 bases from J; bases unmatched to any gene: 7. This CDR3 has 13 residues. The CDR3 DNA sequence: TGTGCCAGCCAGACAGGGGCCGGGGAGACCCAGTACTTC. Its translation is CASQTGAGETQYF.

The CDR3 sequence: CASSQGAGTYEQYF. CDR3 coding DNA: TGCGCCAGCAGCCAAGGAGCAGGGACCTACGAGCAGTACTTC. V is TRBV4-1 and J is TRBJ2-7, with D perhaps matching TRBD1 (5 bases). Per germline, CDR1 MGHRA and CDR2 YSYEKL. CDR3 length equals 14 residues. V lost 1 base and J lost 2, with 9 bases in between.

This clone showed up just once. This chain joins TRBV29-1 and TRBJ1-1; TRBD1 agrees at 9 bases. The CDR3 has 14 residues. V was clipped by 2 bases and J by 0 bases; unmatched bases: 1. Germline values: CDR1 SQVTM, CDR2 ANQGSEA. CDR3 DNA sequence: TGCAGCGTTGAAAACAGGGGGCTGAACACTGAAGCTTTCTTT. Translated: CSVENRGLNTEAFF.

This clone has a handful of counts. The chain carries TRBV9 and TRBJ1-4, with D maybe TRBD1 (5 bases). CDR3 length equals 15 residues. The germline CDR1 and CDR2 sequences are SGDLS and YYNGEE. V shed 0 bases and J shed 7 bases, with 13 bases lying between them. The CDR3 region is CASSVDSGQGEKLFF. In DNA, the CDR3 is TGTGCCAGCAGCGTAGATAGCGGGCAGGGTGAAAAACTGTTTTTT.

V usage is TRBV18 and J usage is TRBJ2-5, with 7 bases lining up with TRBD2. Germline V gives CDR1 KGHSH, CDR2 LQKENI. This CDR3 has 14 residues. V shed 2 bases and J 4 bases; nucleotides not matched to a gene: 4. The CDR3 spells CASSPAGAPETQYF. The CDR3, as DNA: TGTGCCAGCTCACCAGCGGGAGCACCAGAGACCCAGTACTTC.

The V gene is TRBV4-3, the J gene TRBJ1-5, with TRBD1 matching 7 bases. Germline CDR1 and CDR2: LGHNA and YSLEER. CDR3 length: 16 residues. The V segment lost 3 bases and the J segment 0 bases; nucleotides outside the gene matches: 5. The CDR3 DNA sequence: TGCGCCAGCAGCCATCACAGGGGCTATAGCAATCAGCCCCAGCATTTT. Residues: CASSHHRGYSNQPQHF.

The chain uses TRBV28 and TRBJ2-5; perhaps TRBD2 as D (6 bases). V was pared by 3 bases and J by 1 base, with 18 bases between. Per germline, CDR1 MDHEN and CDR2 SYDVKM. The CDR3 loop spans 17 amino acids. The CDR3 region is CASSLSVRWGVQETQYF. The CDR3 DNA follows: TGTGCCAGCAGTTTGTCTGTGAGATGGGGGGTCCAAGAGACCCAGTACTTC.

This chain joins TRBV18 and TRBJ2-5, with a possible D match to TRBD1 (5 bases). The CDR3 is 16 amino acids. CDR1 is KGHSH, CDR2 LQKENI, per germline. V lost 3 bases, J lost 1 base, and 15 bases lay in between. CDR3 sequence reads: CASSPPPRTPQETQYF. CDR3 coding DNA: TGTGCCAGCTCACCCCCCCCGCGGACACCCCAAGAGACCCAGTACTTC.

The J gene is TRBJ1-2, the V gene TRBV5-1; no reliable D call. The V end lost 0 bases, the J end lost 4 bases, and 13 bases lay between the germline ends. The CDR3 is made up of 15 amino acids. The germline gives CDR1 SGHRS, CDR2 YFSETQ. The CDR3 spells CASSLEGGVGYGYTF. CDR3 DNA sequence: TGCGCCAGCAGCTTGGAGGGCGGGGTCGGCTATGGCTACACCTTC.

This clone has a count of ten or more. This sequence joins TRBV7-8 and TRBJ1-1; no clear D gene. The CDR3 is 13 amino acids. Trimming took 2 bases from V and 1 from J, leaving 5 bases between them. The germline CDR1 and CDR2 sequences are SGHVS and FQNEAQ. CDR3 sequence: CASSLIGNTEAFF. The CDR3 DNA reads as TGTGCCAGCAGCTTAATCGGGAACACTGAAGCTTTCTTT.

The chain has TRBV2 and TRBJ2-7; 7 bases are shared with TRBD2. The germline CDR1 and CDR2 sequences are SNHLY and FYNNEI. CDR3 length: 16 residues. V shed 7 bases and J 5 bases; nucleotides not matched to a gene: 17. The DNA for the CDR3 is TGTGCCAGCAAAAGGGTTGCGGCGGGAGTAGACGACGAGCAGTACTTC. Its protein is CASKRVAAGVDDEQYF.

This clone is a singleton in its sample. The chain links TRBV25-1 to TRBJ1-6, with D unresolved. V was pared by 3 bases and J by 7 bases, with 19 bases between. The CDR3 totals 17 residues. Germline-derived CDR1 and CDR2 are MGHDK and SYGVNS. Here the CDR3 DNA reads TGTGCCAGCAGTGACTCACGATTAGCCGTTTGGAATTCACCCCTCCACTTT. Its protein product is CASSDSRLAVWNSPLHF.

The rearrangement uses TRBV2 and TRBJ2-6, with D tentatively TRBD1 (5 bases). CDR1 and CDR2 (germline): SNHLY, FYNNEI. The CDR3 is made up of 17 amino acids. With 0 bases removed from V and 0 bases from J, the gap between germline ends came to 9 bases. The CDR3 spells CASSEAGRSSGANVLTF. The CDR3 DNA sequence: TGTGCCAGCAGTGAAGCGGGGCGGAGCTCTGGGGCCAACGTCCTGACTTTC.

The chain joins TRBV4-1 to TRBJ1-1; D is unclear. This CDR3 contains 14 residues. V lost 6 bases, J lost 0 bases, and 11 bases lay in between. CDR1 is MGHRA, CDR2 YSYEKL, per germline. In DNA form, the CDR3 reads TGCGCCAGCAGTCTCAATACTCTGAACACTGAAGCTTTCTTT. This translates into CASSLNTLNTEAFF.

V usage is TRBV19 and J usage is TRBJ1-6; 8 bases are shared with TRBD1. Germline V lookup: CDR1 LNHDA, CDR2 SQIVND (reference sequence). The V gene end was trimmed by 4 bases and the J gene end by 7 bases; junction bases not matched to a gene: 12. CDR3 size: 17 residues. The CDR3 DNA is TGTGCCAGTAGTACCAACCCCGGACAGGGTGGGAATTCACCCCTCCACTTT. Its protein product is CASSTNPGQGGNSPLHF.

The chain joins TRBV5-1 to TRBJ1-2; 9 bases are a match to TRBD1. This CDR3 comprises 14 residues. CDR1 and CDR2 (germline): SGHRS, YFSETQ. The ends lost 4 bases at V and 5 bases at J; junction bases unmatched: 6. CDR3 sequence reads: CASSPGQGRYGYTF. The CDR3 DNA follows: TGCGCCAGCAGCCCTGGACAGGGGCGGTATGGCTACACCTTC.

The V and J genes are TRBV2 and TRBJ2-1; 8 positions agree with TRBD2. Trimming removed 4 bases from V and 8 bases from J; junction bases left unmatched: 16. This CDR3 has 17 amino acids. Per the germline V gene, CDR1 is SNHLY and CDR2 is FYNNEI. CDR3 loop: CASSVPPFGGGLYEQFF. Written as DNA, the CDR3 is TGTGCCAGCAGTGTCCCCCCGTTTGGCGGGGGGCTGTATGAGCAGTTCTTC.

The chain links TRBV7-8 to TRBJ2-5, with 9 nucleotides matching TRBD2. The germline V gene encodes CDR1 SGHVS and CDR2 FQNEAQ. V gave up 1 base and J gave up 2 bases; unmatched junction bases: 2. CDR3 length: 15 amino acids. The CDR3 reads CASSLGTSAQETQYF. For the CDR3, the DNA is TGTGCCAGCAGCTTAGGGACTAGCGCTCAAGAGACCCAGTACTTC.

V is TRBV4-1 and J is TRBJ1-2; a possible D gene is TRBD1 (6 bases). The CDR3 extends over 20 amino acids. Germline CDR1 is MGHRA and CDR2 is YSYEKL. Trimming cost V 0 bases and J 2 bases, with 25 bases left between them. Here the CDR3 reads CASSQDPRGVWTELNYGYTF. As DNA, the CDR3 is TGCGCCAGCAGCCAAGATCCCAGGGGAGTTTGGACTGAGTTGAACTATGGCTACACCTTC.

This chain joins TRBV4-1 and TRBJ2-3; 8 positions match TRBD1. This CDR3 has 20 residues. V lost 0 bases to trimming and J lost 4 bases; unmatched junction nucleotides: 18. Germline loops: CDR1 MGHRA, CDR2 YSYEKL. CDR3 in amino acids: CASSQERRDRHTTSSDTQYF. In DNA, the CDR3 is TGCGCCAGCAGCCAAGAAAGAAGGGACAGGCACACGACTTCATCAGATACGCAGTATTTT.

This rearrangement joins TRBV19 to TRBJ2-7; 9 bases match TRBD1. Trimming took 5 bases from V and 2 from J; bases not matched to a gene: 4. Germline CDR1 is LNHDA and CDR2 is SQIVND (reference sequence). This CDR3 region has 14 residues. The CDR3 spells CASSAGQGPYEQYF. Here the CDR3 DNA reads TGTGCCAGTAGTGCGGGACAGGGTCCCTACGAGCAGTACTTC.

The J gene is TRBJ2-3, the V gene TRBV7-2, with D possibly TRBD2 on 5 matching bases. CDR3 length: 19 amino acids. Germline V gives CDR1 SGHTA, CDR2 FQGNSA. Trimming stripped 5 bases from V and 2 bases from J, with 26 bases between. The CDR3 loop is CASSPSARVAPRFTDTQYF. As DNA, the CDR3 is TGTGCCAGCAGCCCTAGTGCGAGGGTGGCGCCCCGCTTCACAGATACGCAGTATTTT.